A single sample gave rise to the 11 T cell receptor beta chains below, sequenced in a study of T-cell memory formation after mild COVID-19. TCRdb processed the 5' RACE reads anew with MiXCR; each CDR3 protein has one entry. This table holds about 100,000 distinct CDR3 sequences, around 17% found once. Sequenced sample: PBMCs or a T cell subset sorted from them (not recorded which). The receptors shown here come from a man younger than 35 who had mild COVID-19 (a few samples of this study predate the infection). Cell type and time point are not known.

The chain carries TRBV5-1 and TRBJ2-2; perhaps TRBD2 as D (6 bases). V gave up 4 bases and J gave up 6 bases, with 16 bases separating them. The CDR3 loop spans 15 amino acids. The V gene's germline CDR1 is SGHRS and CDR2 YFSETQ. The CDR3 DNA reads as TGCGCCAGCAGCAGCCCTTCCGGGGGAGCCGGGGAGCTGTTTTTT. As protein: CASSSPSGGAGELFF.

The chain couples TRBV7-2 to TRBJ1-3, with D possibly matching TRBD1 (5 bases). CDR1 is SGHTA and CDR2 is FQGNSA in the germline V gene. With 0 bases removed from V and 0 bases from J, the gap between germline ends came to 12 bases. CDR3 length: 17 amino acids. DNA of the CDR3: TGTGCCAGCAGCTTAGCGGGAGGTGGGGGCTCTGGAAACACCATATATTTT. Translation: CASSLAGGGGSGNTIYF.

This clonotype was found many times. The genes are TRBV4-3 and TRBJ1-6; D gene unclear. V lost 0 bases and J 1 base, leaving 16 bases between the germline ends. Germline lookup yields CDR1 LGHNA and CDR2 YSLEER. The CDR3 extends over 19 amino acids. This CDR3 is CASSQDTPTPGSYNSPLHF. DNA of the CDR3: TGCGCCAGCAGCCAAGATACTCCAACACCAGGATCCTATAATTCACCCCTCCACTTT.

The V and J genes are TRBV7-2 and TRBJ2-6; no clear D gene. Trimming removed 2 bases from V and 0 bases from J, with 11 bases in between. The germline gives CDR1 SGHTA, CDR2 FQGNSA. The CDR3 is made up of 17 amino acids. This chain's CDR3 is CASSLQSQSSGANVLTF. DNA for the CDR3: TGTGCCAGCAGCTTACAGTCACAGAGCTCTGGGGCCAACGTCCTGACTTTC.

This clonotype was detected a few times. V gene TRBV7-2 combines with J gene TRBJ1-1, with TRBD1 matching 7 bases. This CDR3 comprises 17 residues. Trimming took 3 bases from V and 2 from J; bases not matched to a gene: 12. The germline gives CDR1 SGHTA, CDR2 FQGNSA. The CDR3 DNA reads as TGTGCCAGCAGCTTGGAGGGGACAGCAGATTTCAACACTGAAGCTTTCTTT. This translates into CASSLEGTADFNTEAFF.

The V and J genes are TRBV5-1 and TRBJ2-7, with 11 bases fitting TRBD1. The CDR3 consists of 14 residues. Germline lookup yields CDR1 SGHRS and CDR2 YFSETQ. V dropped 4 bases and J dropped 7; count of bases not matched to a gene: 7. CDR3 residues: CASSQGTGGLEQYV. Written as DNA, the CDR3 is TGCGCCAGCAGCCAGGGGACAGGGGGTTTAGAGCAGTACGTC.

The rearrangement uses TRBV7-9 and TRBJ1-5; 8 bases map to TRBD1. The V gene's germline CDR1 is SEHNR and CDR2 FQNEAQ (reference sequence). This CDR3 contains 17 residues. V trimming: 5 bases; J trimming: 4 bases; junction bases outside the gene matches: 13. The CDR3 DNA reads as TGTGCCAGCAGCCCCGGAGGGACAGGCCTTGGAAATCAGCCCCAGCATTTT. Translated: CASSPGGTGLGNQPQHF.

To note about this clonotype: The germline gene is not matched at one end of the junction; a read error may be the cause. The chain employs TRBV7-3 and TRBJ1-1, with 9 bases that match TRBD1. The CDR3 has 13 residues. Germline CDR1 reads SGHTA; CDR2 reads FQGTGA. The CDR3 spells CASSVTGGAKAFF. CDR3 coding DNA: TGTGCCAGCAGCGTAACAGGGGGCGCGAAGGCTTTCTTT. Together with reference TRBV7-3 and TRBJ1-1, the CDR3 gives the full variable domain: GAGVSQTPSNKVTEKGKYVELRCDPISGHTALYWYRQSLGQGPEFLIYFQGTGAADDSGLPNDRFFAVRPEGSVSTLKIQRTERGDSAVYLCASSVTGGAKAFFGQGTRLTVV.

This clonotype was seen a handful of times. The CDR3 nucleotides read TGTGCCAGCAGTTTACTCGGGCGTGCCGGGGCCGGTGGAGAGACCCAGTACTTC. It codes for CASSLLGRAGAGGETQYF. The rearrangement joins TRBV12-3 or TRBV12-4 to TRBJ2-5, with D perhaps assigned TRBD1 or TRBD2 (5 bases each). This CDR3 contains 18 residues. Trimming stripped 2 bases from V and 4 bases from J, with 23 bases between.

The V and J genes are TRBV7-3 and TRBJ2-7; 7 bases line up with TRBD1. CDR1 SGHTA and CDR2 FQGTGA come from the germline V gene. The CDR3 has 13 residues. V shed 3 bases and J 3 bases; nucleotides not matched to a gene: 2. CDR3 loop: CASSFDRDYEQYF. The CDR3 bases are TGTGCCAGCAGCTTTGACAGGGACTACGAGCAGTACTTC.

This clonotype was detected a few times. The CDR3: CASSFTGQGNTIYF. The DNA of the CDR3 is TGTGCCAGCAGCTTCACCGGACAGGGAAACACCATATATTTT. The chain links TRBV7-9 to TRBJ1-3; the D gene is possibly TRBD1 (6 bases). CDR1 and CDR2 from the germline V gene are SEHNR and FQNEAQ (reference sequence). The CDR3 runs to 14 residues. The ends were cut back, 3 bases at V and 4 bases at J, with 10 bases in the middle.